The clone carrying this T cell receptor beta chain was counted only a few times. The antigen is not known. The data are from a study of T cell repertoires in cytomegalovirus infection. Study-wide context: Alongside well-studied HLA-B-restricted CMV epitopes, recently identified HLA-C-restricted CMV epitopes were also used. CMV infection together with matching HLA type was indicated by public TCR beta signatures.

Using its own MiXCR run on the reads, TCRdb lists one record per CDR3 protein. The sample carries approximately 270,000 distinct CDR3 sequences, under 25% recorded once. Overall study results and limits: Summed frequency of public TCR beta families distinguished CMV carriers with the relevant HLA. Within the response measured ex vivo, HLA-C-restricted CMV-specific TCR beta clonotypes were dominant.

The CDR3 is 13 residues long. The J segment lost 10 bases and the V segment lost 3 bases, leaving 4 bases of the junction unmatched. Germline CDR1 GTSNPN, CDR2 SVGIG (reference sequence). This rearrangement joins TRBV30 to TRBJ1-6, with 9 bases matching TRBD1. This material consisted of cultured PBMCs, taken from culture after CMV antigen stimulation. This TCR derives from a human donor in good health (CMV status not recorded). Some clones in this sample may be carry-over from other donors' samples. The chain's CDR3 is CAWRGTGNSPLHF. The CDR3, as DNA: TGTGCCTGGAGAGGGACAGGGAACTCACCCCTCCACTTT.